The entry that follows covers one T cell receptor (beta chain) sequence. This CDR3 region has 20 residues. CDR1 and CDR2 (germline): SGHRS, YFSETQ. The trim removed 5 bases at V and 3 bases at J, leaving 17 bases unmatched. The record originates from a study of blood T cell repertoires in COVID-19. Clones were sequenced by immunoSEQ multiplex PCR, and TCRdb holds only the in-frame ones, with some missing. The sample consists of 230,000 or so clones, around 82% of them appearing once. All enrollees were roughly 18 to 95 years old and from about two dozen US areas. Donors of Cohort 3 who recovered were those that had two negative PCRs, clearance, or symptom resolution.

Material: PBMCs or T cells enriched from blood (not recorded which). This receptor was obtained from a man aged 45 to 65 who had recovered from COVID-19. The chain links TRBV5-1 to TRBJ2-6; the match to TRBD1 covers 10 bases. In nucleotides, the CDR3 is TGCGCCAGCAGTTCTACCCCGACAGGGGGCGCGTCCGGTGGGGCCAACGTCCTGACTTTC. As protein: CASSSTPTGGASGGANVLTF.